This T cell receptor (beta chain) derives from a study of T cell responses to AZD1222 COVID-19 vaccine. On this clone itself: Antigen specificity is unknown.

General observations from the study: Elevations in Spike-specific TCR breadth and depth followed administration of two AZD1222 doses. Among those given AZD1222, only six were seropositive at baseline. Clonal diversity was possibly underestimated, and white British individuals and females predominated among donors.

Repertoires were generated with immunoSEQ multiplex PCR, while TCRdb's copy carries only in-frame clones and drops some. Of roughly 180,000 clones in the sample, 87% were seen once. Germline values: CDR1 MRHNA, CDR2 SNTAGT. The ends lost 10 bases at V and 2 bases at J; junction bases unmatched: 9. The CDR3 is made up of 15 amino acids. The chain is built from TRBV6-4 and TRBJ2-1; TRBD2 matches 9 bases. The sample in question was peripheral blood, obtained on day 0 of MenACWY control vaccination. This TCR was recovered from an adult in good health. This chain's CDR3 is CATSNSSGAYNEQFF. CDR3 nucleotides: TGTGCCACCTCGAATTCTAGCGGGGCCTACAATGAGCAGTTCTTC.